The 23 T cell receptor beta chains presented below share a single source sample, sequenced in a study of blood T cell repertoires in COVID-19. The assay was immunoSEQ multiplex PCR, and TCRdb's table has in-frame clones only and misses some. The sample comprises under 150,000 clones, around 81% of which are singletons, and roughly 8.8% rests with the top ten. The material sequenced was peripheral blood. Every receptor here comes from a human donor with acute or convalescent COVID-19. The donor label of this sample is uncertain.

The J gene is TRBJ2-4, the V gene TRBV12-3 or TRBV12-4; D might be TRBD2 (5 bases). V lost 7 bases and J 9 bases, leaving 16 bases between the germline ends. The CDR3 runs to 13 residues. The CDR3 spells CASTLWGEGIQYF. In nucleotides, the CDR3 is TGTGCCAGCACCCTATGGGGAGAGGGCATTCAGTACTTC.

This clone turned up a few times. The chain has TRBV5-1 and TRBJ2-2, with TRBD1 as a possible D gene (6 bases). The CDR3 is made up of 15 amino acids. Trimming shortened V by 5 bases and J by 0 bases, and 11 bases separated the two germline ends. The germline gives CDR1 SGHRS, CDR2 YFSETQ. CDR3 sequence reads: CASSSGTTNTGELFF. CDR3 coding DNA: TGCGCCAGCAGTTCCGGGACAACGAACACCGGGGAGCTGTTTTTT.

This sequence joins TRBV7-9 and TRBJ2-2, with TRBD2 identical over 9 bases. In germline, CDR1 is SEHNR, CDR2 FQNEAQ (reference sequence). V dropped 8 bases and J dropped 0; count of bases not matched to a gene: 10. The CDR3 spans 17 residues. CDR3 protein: CASLRSGGLANTGELFF. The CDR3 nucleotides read TGTGCCAGCCTCCGGAGCGGGGGGCTCGCGAACACCGGGGAGCTGTTTTTT.

For the CDR3, the DNA is TGTGCCAGCAGCTTTGGGGACTTTGAAGCTTTCTTT. Amino acid sequence: CASSFGDFEAFF. This chain links TRBV12-3 or TRBV12-4 with TRBJ1-1; weak D call: TRBD1 (5 bases). CDR3 length: 12 amino acids. V was pared by 6 bases and J by 7 bases, with 12 bases between.

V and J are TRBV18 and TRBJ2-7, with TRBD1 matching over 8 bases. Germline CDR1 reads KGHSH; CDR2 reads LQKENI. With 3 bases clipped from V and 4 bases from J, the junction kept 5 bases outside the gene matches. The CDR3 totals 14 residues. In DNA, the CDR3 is TGTGCCAGCTCACCCTGGACAGGGCAATACGAGCAGTACTTC. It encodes CASSPWTGQYEQYF.

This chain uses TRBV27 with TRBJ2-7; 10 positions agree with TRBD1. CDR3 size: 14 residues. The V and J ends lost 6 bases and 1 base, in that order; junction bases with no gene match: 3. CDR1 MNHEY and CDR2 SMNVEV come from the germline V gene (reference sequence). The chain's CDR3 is CASRGQGLSYEQYF. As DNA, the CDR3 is TGTGCCAGCAGGGGACAGGGGTTATCCTACGAGCAGTACTTC.

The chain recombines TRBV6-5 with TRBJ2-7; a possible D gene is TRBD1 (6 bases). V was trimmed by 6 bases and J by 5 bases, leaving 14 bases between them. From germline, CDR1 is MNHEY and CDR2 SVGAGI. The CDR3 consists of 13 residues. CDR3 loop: CASRANRDDEQYV. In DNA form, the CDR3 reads TGTGCCAGCAGAGCGAACAGGGATGACGAGCAGTACGTC.

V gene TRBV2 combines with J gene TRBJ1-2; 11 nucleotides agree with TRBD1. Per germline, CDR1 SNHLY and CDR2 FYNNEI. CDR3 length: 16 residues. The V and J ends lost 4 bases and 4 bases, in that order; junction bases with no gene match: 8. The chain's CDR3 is CASSGDGTGGFYGYTF. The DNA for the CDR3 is TGTGCCAGCAGTGGGGATGGGACAGGGGGTTTCTATGGCTACACCTTC.

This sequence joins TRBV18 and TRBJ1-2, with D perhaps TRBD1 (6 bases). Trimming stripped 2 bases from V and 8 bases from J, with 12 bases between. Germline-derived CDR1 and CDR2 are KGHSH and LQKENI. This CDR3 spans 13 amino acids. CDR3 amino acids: CASSPRQDEGYTF. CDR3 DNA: TGTGCCAGCTCACCAAGACAGGATGAAGGCTACACCTTC.

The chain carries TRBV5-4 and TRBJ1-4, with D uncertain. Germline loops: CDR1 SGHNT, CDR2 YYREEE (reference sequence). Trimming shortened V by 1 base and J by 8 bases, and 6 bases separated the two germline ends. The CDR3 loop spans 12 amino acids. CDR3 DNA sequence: TGTGCCAGCAGCTTGAAACAAGAAAAACTGTTTTTT. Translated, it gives CASSLKQEKLFF.

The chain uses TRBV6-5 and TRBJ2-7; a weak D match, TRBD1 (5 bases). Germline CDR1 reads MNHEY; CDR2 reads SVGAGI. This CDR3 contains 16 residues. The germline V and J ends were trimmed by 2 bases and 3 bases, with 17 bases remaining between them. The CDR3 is CASSYGPGNTDYEQYF. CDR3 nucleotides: TGTGCCAGCAGTTACGGCCCAGGGAACACGGACTACGAGCAGTACTTC.

CDR3 DNA: TGCGCCAGCAGCGGGACAGGGTTCTATGGCTACACCTTC. Its translation: CASSGTGFYGYTF. This chain uses TRBV5-1 with TRBJ1-2, with 9 bases that match TRBD1. The CDR3 runs to 13 residues. Germline-derived CDR1 and CDR2 are SGHRS and YFSETQ. V shed 4 bases, J shed 4 bases, and the junction held 2 bases outside the gene matches. Variable domain in full (rest from reference TRBV5-1 and TRBJ1-2): KAGVTQTPRYLIKTRGQQVTLSCSPISGHRSVSWYQQTPGQGLQFLFEYFSETQRNKGNFPGRFSGRQFSNSRSEMNVSTLELGDSALYLCASSGTGFYGYTFGSGTRLTVV.

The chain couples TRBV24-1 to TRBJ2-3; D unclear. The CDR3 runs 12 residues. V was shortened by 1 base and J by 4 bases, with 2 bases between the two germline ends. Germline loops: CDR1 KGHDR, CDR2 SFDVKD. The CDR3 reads CATSDFADTQYF. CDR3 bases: TGTGCCACCAGTGATTTCGCAGATACGCAGTATTTT.

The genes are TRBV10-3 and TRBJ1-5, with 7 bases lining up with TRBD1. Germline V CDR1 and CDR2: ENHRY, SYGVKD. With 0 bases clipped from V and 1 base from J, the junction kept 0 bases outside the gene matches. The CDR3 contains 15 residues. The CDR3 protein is CAISESTGSNQPQHF. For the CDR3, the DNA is TGTGCCATCAGTGAGTCGACAGGGAGCAATCAGCCCCAGCATTTT.

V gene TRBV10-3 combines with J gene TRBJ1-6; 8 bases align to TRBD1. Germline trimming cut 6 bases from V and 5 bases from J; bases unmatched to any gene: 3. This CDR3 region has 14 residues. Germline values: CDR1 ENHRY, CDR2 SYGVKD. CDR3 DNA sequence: TGTGCCATCAGGGACAGGGTTGATAATTCACCCCTCCACTTT. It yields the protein CAIRDRVDNSPLHF.

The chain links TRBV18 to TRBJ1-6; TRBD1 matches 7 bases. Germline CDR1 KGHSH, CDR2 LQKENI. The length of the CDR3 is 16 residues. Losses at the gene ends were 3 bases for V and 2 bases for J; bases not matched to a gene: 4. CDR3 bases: TGTGCCAGCTCACCTACAGGGGATGCCTATAATTCACCCCTCCACTTT. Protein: CASSPTGDAYNSPLHF.

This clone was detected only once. The CDR3 loop reads CASSVLRADTQYF. The CDR3 DNA sequence: TGTGCCAGCAGCGTATTGAGGGCAGATACGCAGTATTTT. V usage is TRBV9 and J usage is TRBJ2-3; perhaps TRBD2 as D (5 bases). The CDR3 length is 13 residues. Trimming stripped 1 base from V and 4 bases from J, with 7 bases between. From germline, CDR1 is SGDLS and CDR2 YYNGEE.

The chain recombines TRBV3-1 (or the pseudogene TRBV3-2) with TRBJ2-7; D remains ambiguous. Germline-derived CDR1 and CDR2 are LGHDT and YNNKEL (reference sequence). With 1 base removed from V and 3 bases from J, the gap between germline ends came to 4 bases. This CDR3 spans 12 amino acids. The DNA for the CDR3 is TGTGCCAGCAGCCAAGTCAACTACGAGCAGTACTTC. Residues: CASSQVNYEQYF.

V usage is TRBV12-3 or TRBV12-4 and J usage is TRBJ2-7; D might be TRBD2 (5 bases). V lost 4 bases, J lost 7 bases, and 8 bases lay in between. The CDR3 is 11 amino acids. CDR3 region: CASSSREEQYF. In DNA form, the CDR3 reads TGTGCCAGCAGTTCCCGGGAAGAGCAGTACTTC.

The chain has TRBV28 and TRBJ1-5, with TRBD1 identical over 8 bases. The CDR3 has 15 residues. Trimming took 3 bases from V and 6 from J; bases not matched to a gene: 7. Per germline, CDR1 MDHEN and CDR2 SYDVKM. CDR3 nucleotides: TGTGCCAGCAGTTTTTCAGGGGGCCGGGGTCAGCCCCAGCATTTT. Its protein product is CASSFSGGRGQPQHF.

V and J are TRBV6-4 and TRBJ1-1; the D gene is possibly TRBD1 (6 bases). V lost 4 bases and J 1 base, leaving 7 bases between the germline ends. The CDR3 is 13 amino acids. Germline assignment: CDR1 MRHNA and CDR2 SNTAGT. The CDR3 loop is CASSGQANTEAFF. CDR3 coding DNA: TGTGCCAGCAGTGGACAGGCGAACACTGAAGCTTTCTTT.

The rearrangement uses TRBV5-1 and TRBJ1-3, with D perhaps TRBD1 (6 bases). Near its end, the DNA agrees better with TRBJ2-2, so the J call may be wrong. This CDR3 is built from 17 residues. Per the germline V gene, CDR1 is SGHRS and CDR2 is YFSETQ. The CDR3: CASSPPLGQMNTGELFF. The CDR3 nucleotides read TGCGCCAGCAGCCCCCCACTCGGACAGATGAACACCGGGGAGCTGTTTTTT.

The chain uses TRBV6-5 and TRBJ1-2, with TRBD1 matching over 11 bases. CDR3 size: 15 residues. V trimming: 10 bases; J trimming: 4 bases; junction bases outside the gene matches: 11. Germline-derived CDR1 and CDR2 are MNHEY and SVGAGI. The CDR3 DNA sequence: TGTGCCACCTGGACAGGGGGCTTAAGGGGCTATGGCTACACCTTC. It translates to CATWTGGLRGYGYTF.